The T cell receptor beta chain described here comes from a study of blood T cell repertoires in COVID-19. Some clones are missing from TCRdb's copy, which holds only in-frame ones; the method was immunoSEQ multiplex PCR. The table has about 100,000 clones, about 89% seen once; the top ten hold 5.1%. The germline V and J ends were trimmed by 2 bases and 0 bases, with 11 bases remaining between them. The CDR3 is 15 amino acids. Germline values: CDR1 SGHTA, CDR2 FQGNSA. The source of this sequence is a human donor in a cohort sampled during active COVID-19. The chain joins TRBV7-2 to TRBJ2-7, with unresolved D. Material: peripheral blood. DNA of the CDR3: TGTGCCAGCAGCTTAAACAGTTTTAGCTCCTACGAGCAGTACTTC. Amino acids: CASSLNSFSSYEQYF. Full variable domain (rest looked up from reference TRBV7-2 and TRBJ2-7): GAGVSQSPSNKVTEKGKDVELRCDPISGHTALYWYRQSLGQGLEFLIYFQGNSAPDKSGLPSDRFSAERTGGSVSTLTIQRTQQEDSAVYLCASSLNSFSSYEQYFGPGTRLTVT.